This T cell receptor (beta chain) was retrieved from a study of CD8 T cells in Susac syndrome. Across the study: Susac syndrome patients were untreated, on corticosteroids with some adding intravenous immunoglobulin, or on intravenous immunoglobulin only. Findings and limits, study-wide: Sixteen Susac-specific public clones were found in total CD8+ repertoires and roughly five in CD8+ TEMRA repertoires.

Reverse transcription of about 0.5 to 1 ug RNA was carried out with random hexamers. In TCRdb, the immunoSEQ multiplex PCR reads were re-called with MiXCR into one record per CDR3 protein. Of about 120,000 distinct CDR3 sequences listed, roughly 94% are singletons. The CD8+ and CD4+ T cells were isolated magnetically using a negative isolation approach, whereas the TEMRA cells were enriched by FACS. CDR3 size: 15 residues. Germline-derived CDR1 and CDR2 are LGHDT and YNNKEL (reference sequence). The ends lost 0 bases at V and 10 bases at J; junction bases unmatched: 5. Regarding this clonotype: The target antigen is unknown.

The chain is built from TRBV3-1 and TRBJ2-3; TRBD2 matches at 12 bases. Sequencing was carried out using CD8+ T cells from PBMCs. The origin of this receptor is a human donor with Susac syndrome. The CDR3 loop reads CASSQEGASGGAQYF. The CDR3 nucleotides are TGTGCCAGCAGCCAAGAAGGAGCTAGCGGGGGGGCGCAGTATTTT.